A selection of T cell receptor beta chains follows, all from one sample in a study of identical twins. TCRdb re-derived calls from the 5' RACE reads in MiXCR, one entry per CDR3 protein. The table has 500,000 to 600,000 distinct CDR3 sequences, approximately 22% seen once. The data also belong to a second study, concerning T cells expressing NK-cell markers.

The material sequenced was CD4+ T cells sorted from blood. These receptors all stem from a woman aged 18-29 years in good health. CDR3s include the opening cysteine and the closing phenylalanine or tryptophan. The D gene is left open where the match is weak. Rows give clone size only sometimes, using once, few, many, or a class for an expanded clone.

clone size: few; J gene: TRBJ2-5; D gene: TRBD1; V gene: TRBV6-2/TRBV6-3; CDR3 DNA: TGTGCCACCCGGGACAGCCAGAACCAAGAGACCCAGTACTTC; CDR3 protein: CATRDSQNQETQYF
clone size: .; J gene: TRBJ2-4; D gene: TRBD1; V gene: TRBV20-1; CDR3 DNA: TGCAGTGCCCCAGGACAGGGATCGGGAAACATTCAGTACTTC; CDR3 protein: CSAPGQGSGNIQYF
clone size: few; J gene: TRBJ2-1; D gene: .; V gene: TRBV9; CDR3 DNA: TGTGCCAGCGGGGAGCGGCTAATCTACAATGAGCAGTTCTTC; CDR3 protein: CASGERLIYNEQFF
clone size: .; J gene: TRBJ1-6; D gene: .; V gene: TRBV5-1; CDR3 DNA: TGCGCCAGCAGCTCCGACAGGCCCCGGAATAATTCACCCCTCCACTTT; CDR3 protein: CASSSDRPRNNSPLHF
clone size: .; J gene: TRBJ2-1; D gene: .; V gene: TRBV7-9; CDR3 DNA: TGTGCCAGCACCACCGACAGGATCTACAATGAGCAGTTCTTC; CDR3 protein: CASTTDRIYNEQFF
clone size: .; J gene: TRBJ2-1; D gene: TRBD2; V gene: TRBV28; CDR3 DNA: TGTGCCACCCTGACTAGCGGGGATATTTCCTACAATGAGCAGTTCTTC; CDR3 protein: CATLTSGDISYNEQFF
clone size: .; J gene: TRBJ2-1; D gene: .; V gene: TRBV5-1; CDR3 DNA: TGCGCCAGCAGCTCACCCGGGGGCGGAGGACTCAATGAGCAGTTCTTC; CDR3 protein: CASSSPGGGGLNEQFF
clone size: .; J gene: TRBJ1-6; D gene: .; V gene: TRBV25-1; CDR3 DNA: TGTGCCAGCAGCGAACATACGGGGGAGTATTCACCCCTCCACTTT; CDR3 protein: CASSEHTGEYSPLHF
clone size: few; J gene: TRBJ2-2; D gene: TRBD1; V gene: TRBV5-1; CDR3 DNA: TGCGCCAGCAGCTGGGACAGGGCGGGCACCGGGGAGCTGTTTTTT; CDR3 protein: CASSWDRAGTGELFF
clone size: .; J gene: TRBJ1-1; D gene: .; V gene: TRBV7-6; CDR3 DNA: TGTGCCAGCAGCCCCCGGGGGGAGGGAGCTTTCTTT; CDR3 protein: CASSPRGEGAFF
clone size: few; J gene: TRBJ1-1; D gene: .; V gene: TRBV7-2; CDR3 DNA: TGTGCCAGCACCCTACAGGGGAACACTGAAGCTTTCTTT; CDR3 protein: CASTLQGNTEAFF
clone size: .; J gene: TRBJ2-1; D gene: TRBD2; V gene: TRBV20-1; CDR3 DNA: TGCAGTGCTATCCCCCTAGCGGGAGACTACAATGAGCAGTTCTTC; CDR3 protein: CSAIPLAGDYNEQFF
clone size: once; J gene: TRBJ1-1; D gene: .; V gene: TRBV7-2; CDR3 DNA: TGTGCCAGCAGCGCCCGCCCACCAGGGGCCTCGAACACTGAAGCTTTCTTT; CDR3 protein: CASSARPPGASNTEAFF
clone size: few; J gene: TRBJ2-5; D gene: .; V gene: TRBV12-3/TRBV12-4; CDR3 DNA: TGTGCCAGCAAACTGGCCGATGAGACCCAGTACTTC; CDR3 protein: CASKLADETQYF
clone size: .; J gene: TRBJ2-4; D gene: .; V gene: TRBV6-1; CDR3 DNA: TGTGCCAGCAGTGAATTTGTAGCCAAAAACATTCAGTACTTC; CDR3 protein: CASSEFVAKNIQYF
clone size: few; J gene: TRBJ2-3; D gene: TRBD2; V gene: TRBV5-1; CDR3 DNA: TGCGCCAGCAACGCCATCGGGACTACGGATACGCAGTATTTT; CDR3 protein: CASNAIGTTDTQYF
clone size: .; J gene: TRBJ1-6; D gene: .; V gene: TRBV6-1; CDR3 DNA: TGTGCCACCACGAGCGAAAGGGGGTCACCCCTCCACTTT; CDR3 protein: CATTSERGSPLHF
clone size: .; J gene: TRBJ1-1; D gene: .; V gene: TRBV20-1; CDR3 DNA: TGCAGTGCCAAGAACCCGAACACTGAAGCTTTCTTT; CDR3 protein: CSAKNPNTEAFF
clone size: .; J gene: TRBJ2-7; D gene: .; V gene: TRBV20-1; CDR3 DNA: TGCAGTGCTAGTGCGCCCGCGGGGGAGCAGTACTTC; CDR3 protein: CSASAPAGEQYF
clone size: .; J gene: TRBJ2-7; D gene: .; V gene: TRBV11-2; CDR3 DNA: TGTGCCAGCAGCGGGGAGGCCGGGACAACCTACGAGCAGTACTTC; CDR3 protein: CASSGEAGTTYEQYF
clone size: .; J gene: TRBJ1-6; D gene: .; V gene: TRBV5-1; CDR3 DNA: TGCGCCAGCAGCCTGTTGGACAGCTTTAATTCACCCCTCCACTTT; CDR3 protein: CASSLLDSFNSPLHF
clone size: .; J gene: TRBJ1-2; D gene: .; V gene: TRBV10-3; CDR3 DNA: TGTGCCATCAGTGAGTCGACGTATGGCTACACCTTC; CDR3 protein: CAISESTYGYTF
clone size: many; J gene: TRBJ2-1; D gene: TRBD2; V gene: TRBV5-1; CDR3 DNA: TGCGCCAGCAGCTTGGAACTAGCGGGGGGGCCACAGTTCTTC; CDR3 protein: CASSLELAGGPQFF
clone size: .; J gene: TRBJ2-3; D gene: TRBD2; V gene: TRBV5-1; CDR3 DNA: TGCGCCAGCAGAAACCTAGCGGGGGCCACAGATACGCAGTATTTT; CDR3 protein: CASRNLAGATDTQYF
clone size: .; J gene: TRBJ2-1; D gene: .; V gene: TRBV12-3/TRBV12-4; CDR3 DNA: TGTGCCAGCCACCCAGGGTTTCGCTACAATGAGCAGTTCTTC; CDR3 protein: CASHPGFRYNEQFF
clone size: few; J gene: TRBJ2-3; D gene: TRBD2; V gene: TRBV12-3/TRBV12-4; CDR3 DNA: TGTGCCAGCAGTGGGGGTAGCGGGGAGACAGATACGCAGTATTTT; CDR3 protein: CASSGGSGETDTQYF
clone size: .; J gene: TRBJ1-2; D gene: .; V gene: TRBV3-1; CDR3 DNA: TGTGCCAGCAGCCAAGATCTGGGGAGGAACTATGGCTACACCTTC; CDR3 protein: CASSQDLGRNYGYTF
clone size: few; J gene: TRBJ2-3; D gene: .; V gene: TRBV5-1; CDR3 DNA: TGCGCCAGCACCCAGGGGCCGGAGACAGATACGCAGTATTTT; CDR3 protein: CASTQGPETDTQYF
clone size: few; J gene: TRBJ1-4; D gene: .; V gene: TRBV15; CDR3 DNA: TGTGCCACCAGCAGAGATAACGGCAGGGTGACTGAAAAACTGTTTTTT; CDR3 protein: CATSRDNGRVTEKLFF
clone size: .; J gene: TRBJ1-5; D gene: .; V gene: TRBV20-1; CDR3 DNA: TGCAGTGCCAGGGCCACTGAGGGCAATCAGCCCCAGCATTTT; CDR3 protein: CSARATEGNQPQHF
clone size: .; J gene: TRBJ2-7; D gene: TRBD1; V gene: TRBV10-2; CDR3 DNA: TGCGCCAGCACCGCAGGGGGCGTCGAGCAGTACTTC; CDR3 protein: CASTAGGVEQYF
clone size: few; J gene: TRBJ2-1; D gene: TRBD2; V gene: TRBV7-2; CDR3 DNA: TGTGCCAGCTTGGGTGGACTAGCGGAGACGAGTGAGCAGTTCTTC; CDR3 protein: CASLGGLAETSEQFF
clone size: few; J gene: TRBJ1-2; D gene: .; V gene: TRBV5-6; CDR3 DNA: TGTGCCAGCAGCTTGGACAGGAACGTCTATCGCTACACCTTC; CDR3 protein: CASSLDRNVYRYTF
clone size: few; J gene: TRBJ2-7; D gene: .; V gene: TRBV20-1; CDR3 DNA: TGCAGTGCGACTCGAACGGAGGGCGGATCGTTAGACGAGCAGTACTTC; CDR3 protein: CSATRTEGGSLDEQYF
clone size: few; J gene: TRBJ1-1; D gene: .; V gene: TRBV5-1; CDR3 DNA: TGCGCCAGCAGCGCCGGGACGGTTAACACTGAAGCTTTCTTT; CDR3 protein: CASSAGTVNTEAFF
clone size: .; J gene: TRBJ2-1; D gene: .; V gene: TRBV6-2/TRBV6-3; CDR3 DNA: TGTGCCAGCAGTTCCCCTCAGCGGAGCTCCTACAATGAGCAGTTCTTC; CDR3 protein: CASSSPQRSSYNEQFF
clone size: many; J gene: TRBJ1-2; D gene: .; V gene: TRBV20-1; CDR3 DNA: TGCAGTGCTAGCGGAGGGGAGCGATATGGCTACACCTTC; CDR3 protein: CSASGGERYGYTF
clone size: .; J gene: TRBJ1-4; D gene: .; V gene: TRBV5-4; CDR3 DNA: TGTGCCAGCAGCTGGGCGGGAGAGGGGCGTGAAAAACTGTTTTTT; CDR3 protein: CASSWAGEGREKLFF
clone size: once; J gene: TRBJ2-3; D gene: TRBD2; V gene: TRBV20-1; CDR3 DNA: TGCAGTGCTAGAGCCTTCGTGACTAGCGGGAGCTCGATAACGCAGTATTTT; CDR3 protein: CSARAFVTSGSSITQYF
clone size: few; J gene: TRBJ1-5; D gene: .; V gene: TRBV9; CDR3 DNA: TGTGCCAGCAGCGGTAGGGAGGATCAGCCCCAGCATTTT; CDR3 protein: CASSGREDQPQHF
clone size: .; J gene: TRBJ2-3; D gene: TRBD2; V gene: TRBV4-3; CDR3 DNA: TGCGCCAGCAGCCCCAGCCCAACTAGCGGGAAATGGCAAGATACGCAGTATTTT; CDR3 protein: CASSPSPTSGKWQDTQYF
clone size: few; J gene: TRBJ2-1; D gene: TRBD2; V gene: TRBV9; CDR3 DNA: TGTGCCAGCAGCGTCGGGCGGCGGGAGTCTCGTAATGAGCAGTTCTTC; CDR3 protein: CASSVGRRESRNEQFF
clone size: .; J gene: TRBJ1-4; D gene: TRBD1; V gene: TRBV27; CDR3 DNA: TGTGCCAGCAGTTTAGGACAGGATGCTAATGAAAAACTGTTTTTT; CDR3 protein: CASSLGQDANEKLFF
clone size: .; J gene: TRBJ2-3; D gene: TRBD2; V gene: TRBV5-1; CDR3 DNA: TGCGCCAGCAGCTTGGCACTAGCGGGGGGAGATACGCAGTATTTT; CDR3 protein: CASSLALAGGDTQYF